This T cell receptor (beta chain) was recorded in a study of blood T cell repertoires in COVID-19. The protocol was immunoSEQ multiplex PCR, while the TCRdb copy is restricted to in-frame clones and leaves out a portion. This sample yields under 500,000 clones, of which around 88% are seen a single time; about 4.5% belongs to the top ten. The specimen sequenced was peripheral blood. This TCR came from a woman in her twenties or thirties with acute or convalescent COVID-19.

CDR3 nucleotides: TGTGCCAGCTCACCTGTACAGGGAAAGTATGGCTACACCTTC. Translated, it gives CASSPVQGKYGYTF. The chain joins TRBV18 to TRBJ1-2; D may be TRBD1 (6 bases). Trimming shortened V by 3 bases and J by 5 bases, and 13 bases separated the two germline ends. Looked up from germline, CDR1 is KGHSH and CDR2 is LQKENI. This CDR3 has 14 amino acids.